This entry concerns a single T cell receptor (beta chain). Being one base from a much bigger clone, this may be a read error. This entry comes from a study of tumor and adjacent non-tumor tissue in lung cancer. No cell sorting was done before RNA was extracted from the tissue. This non-tumor lung sample came from over 3 cm beyond the tumor edge. CDR1 is DFQATT and CDR2 is SNEGSKA in the germline V gene (reference sequence). CDR3 length equals 13 residues. The V end was cut by 7 bases, the J end by 5 bases, with 17 bases between. TCRbeta libraries were built with three rounds of nested PCR, modified from ARM-PCR. Via MiXCR, TCRdb re-called the multiplex PCR reads, giving one row per CDR3 protein. In the table there are some 95,000 distinct CDR3 sequences, 80% of which are singletons.

The TCR sequence derives from a man in his fifties or sixties with small cell lung cancer. This chain uses TRBV20-1 with TRBJ2-5, with a possible D match to TRBD2 (5 bases). The sample comprised distant non-tumor lung tissue. CDR3 coding DNA: TGCAGTGACGAAAACCGGGGTTTCGAGACCCAGTACTTC. It translates to CSDENRGFETQYF.